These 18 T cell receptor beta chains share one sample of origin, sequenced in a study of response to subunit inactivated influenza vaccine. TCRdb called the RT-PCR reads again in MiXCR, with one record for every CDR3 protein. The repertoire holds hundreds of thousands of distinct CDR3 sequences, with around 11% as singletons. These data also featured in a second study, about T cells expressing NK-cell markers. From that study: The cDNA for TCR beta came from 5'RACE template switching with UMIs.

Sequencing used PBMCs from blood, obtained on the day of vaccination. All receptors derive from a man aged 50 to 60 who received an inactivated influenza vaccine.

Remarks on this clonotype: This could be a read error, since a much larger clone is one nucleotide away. CDR3 nucleotide sequence: TGTGCCAGCAGGATACCGGGAGGGGGTAACGTTGAGCAGTTCTTC. Protein product: CASRIPGGGNVEQFF. This rearrangement joins TRBV12-3 or TRBV12-4 to TRBJ2-1; 8 bases match TRBD2. Unmatched junction bases numbered 13, after V lost 6 bases and J lost 9 bases. The CDR3 sequence is 15 residues long.

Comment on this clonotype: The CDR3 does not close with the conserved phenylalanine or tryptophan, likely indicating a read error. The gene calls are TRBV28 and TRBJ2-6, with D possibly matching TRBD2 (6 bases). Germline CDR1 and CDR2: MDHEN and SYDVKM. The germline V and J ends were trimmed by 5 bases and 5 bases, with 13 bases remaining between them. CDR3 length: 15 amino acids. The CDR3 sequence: CASSVRDSWANVLTS. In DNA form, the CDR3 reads TGTGCCAGCAGTGTCAGGGACTCGTGGGCCAACGTCCTGACTTCC.

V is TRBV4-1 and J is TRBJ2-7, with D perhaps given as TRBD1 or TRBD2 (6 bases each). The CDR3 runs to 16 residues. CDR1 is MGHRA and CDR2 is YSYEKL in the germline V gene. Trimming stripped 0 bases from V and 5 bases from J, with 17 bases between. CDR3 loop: CASSQDLLRGVHEQYF. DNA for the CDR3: TGCGCCAGCAGCCAAGATCTTTTAAGGGGGGTCCACGAGCAGTACTTC.

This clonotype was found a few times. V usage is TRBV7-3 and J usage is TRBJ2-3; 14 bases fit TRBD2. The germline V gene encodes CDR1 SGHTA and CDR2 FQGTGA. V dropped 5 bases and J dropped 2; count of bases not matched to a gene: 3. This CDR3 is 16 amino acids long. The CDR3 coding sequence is TGTGCCAGCAGCCCGGGACTAGCGGGAGTCACAGATACGCAGTATTTT. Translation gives CASSPGLAGVTDTQYF.

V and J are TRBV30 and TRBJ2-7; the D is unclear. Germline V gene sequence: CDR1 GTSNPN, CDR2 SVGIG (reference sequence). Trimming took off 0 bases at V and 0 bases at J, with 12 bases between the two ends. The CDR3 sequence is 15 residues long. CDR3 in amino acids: CAWSVSFSISYEQYF. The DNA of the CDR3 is TGTGCCTGGAGTGTAAGCTTCAGCATCTCCTACGAGCAGTACTTC.

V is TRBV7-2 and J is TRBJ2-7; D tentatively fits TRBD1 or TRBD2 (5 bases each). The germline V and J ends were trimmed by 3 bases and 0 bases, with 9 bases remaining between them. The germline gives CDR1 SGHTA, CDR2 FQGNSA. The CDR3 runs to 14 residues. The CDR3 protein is CASSFRGSSYEQYF. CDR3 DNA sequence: TGTGCCAGCAGCTTCCGGGGCAGCTCCTACGAGCAGTACTTC.

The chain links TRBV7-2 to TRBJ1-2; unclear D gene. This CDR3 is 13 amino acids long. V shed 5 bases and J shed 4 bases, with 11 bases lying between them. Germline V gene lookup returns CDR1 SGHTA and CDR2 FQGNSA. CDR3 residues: CASSPPYGYGYTF. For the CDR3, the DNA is TGTGCCAGCAGCCCTCCATATGGCTATGGCTACACCTTC.

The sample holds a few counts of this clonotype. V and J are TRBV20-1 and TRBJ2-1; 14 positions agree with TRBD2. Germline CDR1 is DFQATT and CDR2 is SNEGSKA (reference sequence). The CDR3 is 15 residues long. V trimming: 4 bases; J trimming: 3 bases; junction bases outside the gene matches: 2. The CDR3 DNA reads TGCAGTGCTAAGACTAGCGGGGGGGACTACAATGAGCAGTTCTTC. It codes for CSAKTSGGDYNEQFF.

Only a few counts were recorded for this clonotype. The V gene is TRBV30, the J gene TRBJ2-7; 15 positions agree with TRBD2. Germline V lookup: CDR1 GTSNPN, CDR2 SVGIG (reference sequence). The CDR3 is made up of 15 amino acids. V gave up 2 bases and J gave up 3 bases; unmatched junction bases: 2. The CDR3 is CAWSTGLAGGYEQYF. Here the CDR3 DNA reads TGTGCCTGGAGTACGGGACTAGCGGGAGGCTACGAGCAGTACTTC.

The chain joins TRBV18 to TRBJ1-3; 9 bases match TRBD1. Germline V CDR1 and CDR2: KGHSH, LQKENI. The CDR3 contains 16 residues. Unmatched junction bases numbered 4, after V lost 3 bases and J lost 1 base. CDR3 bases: TGTGCCAGCTCACCGTCCGGGACAGGGTCTGGAAACACCATATATTTT. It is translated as CASSPSGTGSGNTIYF.

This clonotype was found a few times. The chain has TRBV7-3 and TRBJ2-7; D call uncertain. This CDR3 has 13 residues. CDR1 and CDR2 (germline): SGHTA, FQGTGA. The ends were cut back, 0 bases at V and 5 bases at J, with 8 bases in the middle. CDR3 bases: TGTGCCAGCAGCTTAACGGGTCAAAACGAGCAGTACTTC. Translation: CASSLTGQNEQYF.

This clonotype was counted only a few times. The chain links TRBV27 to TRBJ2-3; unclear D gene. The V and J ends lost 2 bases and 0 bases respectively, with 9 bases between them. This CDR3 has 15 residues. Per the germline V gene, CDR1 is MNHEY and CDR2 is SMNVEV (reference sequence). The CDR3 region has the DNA TGTGCCAGCAGTTTACGGCCGGCAAGCACAGATACGCAGTATTTT. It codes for CASSLRPASTDTQYF.

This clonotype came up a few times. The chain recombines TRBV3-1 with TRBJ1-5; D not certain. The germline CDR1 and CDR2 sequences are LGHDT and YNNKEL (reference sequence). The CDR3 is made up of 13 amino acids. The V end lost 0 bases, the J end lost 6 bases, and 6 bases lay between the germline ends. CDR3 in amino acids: CASSQDLTQPQHF. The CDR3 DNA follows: TGTGCCAGCAGCCAAGACCTGACTCAGCCCCAGCATTTT.

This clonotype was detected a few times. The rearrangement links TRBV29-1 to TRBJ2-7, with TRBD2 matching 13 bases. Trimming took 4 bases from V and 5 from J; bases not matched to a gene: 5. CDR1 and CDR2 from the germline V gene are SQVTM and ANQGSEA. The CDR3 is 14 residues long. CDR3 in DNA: TGCAGCGTTGGGGGACTAGCGGGAATGAACGAGCAGTACTTC. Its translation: CSVGGLAGMNEQYF.

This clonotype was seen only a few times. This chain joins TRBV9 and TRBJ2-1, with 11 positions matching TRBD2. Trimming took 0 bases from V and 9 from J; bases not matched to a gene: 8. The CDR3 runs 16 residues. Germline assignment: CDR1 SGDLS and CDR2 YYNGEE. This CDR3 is CASSVASLAGGFEQFF. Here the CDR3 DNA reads TGTGCCAGCAGCGTAGCTTCTTTAGCGGGAGGGTTTGAGCAGTTCTTC.

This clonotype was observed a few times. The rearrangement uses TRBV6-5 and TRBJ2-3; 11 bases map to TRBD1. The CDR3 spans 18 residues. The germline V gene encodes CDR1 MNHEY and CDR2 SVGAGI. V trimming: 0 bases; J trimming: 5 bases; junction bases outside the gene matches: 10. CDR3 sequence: CASSYSYFGQGAVDTQYF. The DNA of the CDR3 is TGTGCCAGCAGTTACTCTTATTTTGGACAGGGGGCTGTAGATACGCAGTATTTT.

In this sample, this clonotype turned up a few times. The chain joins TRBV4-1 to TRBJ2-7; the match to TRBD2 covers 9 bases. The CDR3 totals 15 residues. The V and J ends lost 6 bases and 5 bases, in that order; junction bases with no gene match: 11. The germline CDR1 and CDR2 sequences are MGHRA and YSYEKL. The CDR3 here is CASSSTGLAVDEQYF. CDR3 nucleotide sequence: TGCGCCAGCAGTTCTACGGGACTAGCAGTAGACGAGCAGTACTTC.

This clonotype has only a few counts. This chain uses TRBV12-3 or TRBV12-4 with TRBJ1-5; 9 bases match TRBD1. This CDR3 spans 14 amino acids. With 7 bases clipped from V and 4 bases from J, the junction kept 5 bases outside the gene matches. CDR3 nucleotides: TGTGCCAGCAAGCTGACAGGGGGGAATCAGCCCCAGCATTTT. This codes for CASKLTGGNQPQHF.